Listed below are T cell receptor beta chains from one sample, sequenced in a study of siplizumab effects on memory and regulatory T cells. Repertoires were generated with immunoSEQ multiplex PCR, while TCRdb's copy carries only in-frame clones and drops some. The sample carries under 100,000 clones, approximately 90% recorded once. Source material: Tregs sorted from blood. The receptor source for this set is a human donor in good health. Each CDR3 is given with its conserved first and last residue. The order of the fields is J gene, V gene, clone size, D gene, CDR3 protein, CDR3 DNA. A D gene is named only where the DNA matches it firmly. Size is omitted from some rows. Given values are once, few, many or a class for expanded clones.

>TRBJ2-5|TRBV2|once|NA
CASSAATGWETQYF
TGTGCCAGCAGCGCCGCTACTGGATGGGAGACCCAGTACTTC
>TRBJ2-2|TRBV28|NA|TRBD1
CAGQGANTGELFF
TGTGCCGGACAGGGGGCGAACACCGGGGAGCTGTTTTTT
>TRBJ1-4|TRBV7-7|NA|TRBD1
CASSRTGCVGVNEKLFF
TGTGCCAGCAGTAGGACAGGGTGCGTGGGGGTTAATGAAAAACTGTTTTTT
>TRBJ1-4|TRBV10-3|NA|NA
CAIRQAATNEKLFF
TGTGCCATTAGACAGGCTGCAACTAATGAAAAACTGTTTTTT
>TRBJ2-5|TRBV7-9|NA|NA
CASSPPVETQYF
TGTGCCAGCAGCCCACCAGTAGAGACCCAGTACTTC
>TRBJ2-2|TRBV9|NA|NA
CASSSGTGLVNTGELFF
TGTGCCAGCAGCAGCGGAACGGGGCTAGTGAACACCGGGGAGCTGTTTTTT
>TRBJ2-7|TRBV7-2|once|NA
CASSLAVAFYEQYF
TGTGCCAGCAGCTTAGCAGTGGCATTCTACGAGCAGTACTTC
>TRBJ1-3|TRBV19|NA|NA
CASSTGNTIYF
TGTGCCAGTAGTACTGGAAACACCATATATTTT
>TRBJ1-2|TRBV29-1|NA|TRBD1
CSVQRDRGNYGYTF
TGCAGCGTGCAGAGGGACAGGGGAAACTATGGCTACACCTTC
>TRBJ1-1|TRBV10-1|NA|TRBD1
CASSGTGTGAFF
TGCGCCAGCAGTGGTACTGGGACAGGAGCTTTCTTT
>TRBJ2-7|TRBV2|once|TRBD1
CAADWGQNSYEQYF
TGTGCCGCAGACTGGGGACAGAACTCCTACGAGCAGTACTTC
>TRBJ2-5|TRBV5-6|once|NA
CASSLVETQYF
TGTGCCAGCAGCTTGGTAGAGACCCAGTACTTC
>TRBJ2-1|TRBV5-4|NA|TRBD2
CASSSSGGAEEQFF
TGTGCCAGCAGTTCTAGCGGGGGGGCTGAGGAGCAGTTCTTC
>TRBJ2-5|TRBV5-1|NA|NA
CASSFRVHETQYF
TGCGCCAGCAGCTTCAGGGTCCACGAGACCCAGTACTTC
>TRBJ1-2|TRBV6-5|NA|NA
CASRSGTWGF
TGTGCCAGCAGGTCAGGGACATGGGGCTTC
>TRBJ1-1|TRBV6-1|once|NA
CASIRQVEGLGAFF
TGTGCCAGCATACGACAGGTTGAGGGGTTAGGAGCTTTCTTT
>TRBJ2-7|TRBV5-1|NA|TRBD2
CASSLFWYSGGFSYEQYF
TGCGCCAGCAGCTTGTTTTGGTACAGCGGGGGGTTCTCCTACGAGCAGTACTTC
>TRBJ1-5|TRBV6-6|NA|NA
CASSYSSNLQPQHF
TGTGCCAGCAGTTACTCGAGCAACCTTCAGCCCCAGCATTTT
>TRBJ2-5|TRBV10-2|NA|NA
CASSEGWGTFQYF
TGCGCCAGCAGTGAGGGGTGGGGTACTTTCCAGTACTTC
>TRBJ2-1|TRBV6-1|NA|TRBD1
CASRDSLGNEQFF
TGTGCCAGCCGGGACAGCCTTGGGAATGAGCAGTTCTTC
>TRBJ2-2|TRBV7-6|NA|NA
CASSFGATGELFF
TGTGCCAGCAGCTTCGGGGCCACCGGGGAGCTGTTTTTT
>TRBJ1-1|TRBV30|NA|NA
CAWTGYPMNTEAFF
TGTGCCTGGACAGGGTACCCCATGAACACTGAAGCTTTCTTT
>TRBJ1-2|TRBV5-1|NA|TRBD1
CASSPTGTGLGGYTF
TGCGCCAGCAGCCCAACCGGGACAGGGTTGGGCGGCTACACCTTC
>TRBJ2-2|TRBV7-2|NA|TRBD1
CASSGMGQITTGELFF
TGTGCCAGCAGCGGGATGGGACAGATTACAACCGGGGAGCTGTTTTTT